This T cell receptor (beta chain) was sequenced during a study of spatial heterogeneity in lung cancer. General study findings and limits: The study found that expanded intratumoral alpha and beta TCR counts tracked tumor mutation counts.

Each TCR cDNA molecule carried a unique molecular identifier. TCRdb passed the 5' RACE reads through MiXCR, listing each CDR3 protein once. The repertoire has some 10,000 distinct CDR3 sequences, about 4.6% of them found once; the top ten carry 11%. This CDR3 region has 15 residues. CDR1 and CDR2 (germline): SNHLY, FYNNEI. V was cut by 2 bases and J by 4 bases, with 9 bases left in between. As for time point: sample taken at primary tumor resection. The sequenced material consisted of unsorted whole RNA from tumor, nontumor lung or frozen PBMC. There are a few counts of this clonotype. Its target is not known.

The V and J genes are TRBV2 and TRBJ2-6, with D unclear. The sequence was collected from a female donor with early-stage non-small cell lung cancer. The sample consisted of lung tumor tissue, taken at surgery. CDR3 in amino acids: CASSEQLSGANVLTF. The CDR3 region has the DNA TGTGCCAGCAGTGAACAGCTGTCAGGGGCCAACGTCCTGACTTTC.